This T cell receptor (beta chain) is drawn from a study of CXCR3-negative and CXCR3-positive naive CD8 T cells. Study outcomes and limitations: CXCR3-expressing naive cells carried TRB CDR3s more hydrophobic than those of CXCR3-negative naive cells.

The TRB cDNA libraries were prepared by 5' RACE with UMI labels. With the 5' RACE reads reprocessed, TCRdb shows one record per CDR3 protein and no DNA. This listing includes approximately 59,000 distinct CDR3 sequences. As regards this clonotype: What it binds is not known.

CDR1 and CDR2 (germline): LGHNA, YNFKEQ. The CDR3 spans 13 residues. What was sequenced was naive CXCR3+ CD8+ T cells from blood. As to subset: CD45RO-CCR7+CD27+CD95- naive CD8+ T cells expressing CXCR3 (TNR3+). The V gene is TRBV4-2, the J gene TRBJ2-2; TCRdb indicates TRBD2, and absent DNA this call remains unverified. The receptor's source is a human donor in good health. Some clones in this sample may be carry-over from other donors' samples. The CDR3 here is CASSQGLTGELFF.